Below are 20 T cell receptor beta chains sequenced from a single sample in a study of blood T cell repertoires in COVID-19. Sequencing was performed with immunoSEQ multiplex PCR; in TCRdb, only in-frame clones are kept and a portion is missing. Among 200,000 to 250,000 clones, about 88% were seen once, and the ten largest hold around 3%. Sequenced: peripheral blood. Every receptor here comes from a man aged 55-75 years with acute or convalescent COVID-19.

This clone was seen a single time. The chain employs TRBV5-8 and TRBJ2-1; tentative D call: TRBD1 (6 bases). V was clipped by 1 base and J by 0 bases, with 8 bases between them. This CDR3 region has 15 residues. The germline gives CDR1 SGHTS, CDR2 YDEGEE. CDR3 region: CASSLQGHSYNEQFF. The CDR3 nucleotides are TGTGCCAGCAGCTTGCAGGGGCACTCCTACAATGAGCAGTTCTTC. The whole variable domain, remainder taken from reference TRBV5-8 and TRBJ2-1, is EAGVTQSPTHLIKTRGQQATLRCSPISGHTSVYWYQQALGLGLQFLLWYDEGEERNRGNFPPRFSGRQFPNYSSELNVNALELEDSALYLCASSLQGHSYNEQFFGPGTRLTVL.

This chain links TRBV10-3 with TRBJ1-2; possibly TRBD1 for D (5 bases). Looked up from germline, CDR1 is ENHRY and CDR2 is SYGVKD. The germline V and J ends were trimmed by 3 bases and 4 bases, with 18 bases remaining between them. CDR3 length: 16 residues. The CDR3 sequence: CAISDSAPPGRYGYTF. The CDR3 DNA follows: TGTGCCATCAGTGATTCGGCCCCCCCAGGGCGCTATGGCTACACCTTC.

The chain has TRBV27 and TRBJ2-7; D remains ambiguous. The V end was cut by 7 bases, the J end by 5 bases, with 15 bases between. Per the germline V gene, CDR1 is MNHEY and CDR2 is SMNVEV (reference sequence). The CDR3 is made up of 13 amino acids. Here the CDR3 reads CASKTPPLHEQYF. The CDR3 bases are TGTGCCAGCAAGACTCCCCCCCTCCACGAGCAGTACTTC.

The rearrangement uses TRBV11-2 and TRBJ1-1; 8 positions agree with TRBD1. Trimming cost V 6 bases and J 0 bases; bases outside gene matches: 3. The CDR3 is made up of 14 amino acids. CDR1 is SGHAT, CDR2 FQNNGV, per germline. The CDR3 region has the DNA TGTGCCAGCAGACCAGGGGGCCTGAACACTGAAGCTTTCTTT. Its translation is CASRPGGLNTEAFF.

This clone was observed a single time. The rearrangement joins TRBV18 to TRBJ1-1; D is uncertain. Germline CDR1 KGHSH, CDR2 LQKENI. The CDR3 is made up of 16 amino acids. Trimming left V 1 base short and J 0 bases short, with 12 bases between. Written as DNA, the CDR3 is TGTGCCAGCTCACCACTTCCGACGGGAATGAACACTGAAGCTTTCTTT. It yields the protein CASSPLPTGMNTEAFF.

V gene TRBV12-3 or TRBV12-4 combines with J gene TRBJ2-7; 9 nucleotides agree with TRBD1. This CDR3 is 13 amino acids long. With V trimmed by 7 bases and J by 6 bases, 7 bases remained unmatched. The CDR3 nucleotides are TGTGCCAGCACCACAGGGGGCGCCAGCGAGCAGTACTTC. It is translated as CASTTGGASEQYF.

J is TRBJ2-7 and V is TRBV18; 7 nucleotides agree with TRBD1. Germline-derived CDR1 and CDR2 are KGHSH and LQKENI. Losses at the gene ends were 4 bases for V and 4 bases for J; bases not matched to a gene: 4. CDR3 length equals 13 residues. CDR3 coding DNA: TGTGCCAGCTCACTTGCACAGGGGTACGAGCAGTACTTC. It codes for CASSLAQGYEQYF.

The rearrangement joins TRBV28 to TRBJ2-7; TRBD1 might be the D (7 bases). Germline values: CDR1 MDHEN, CDR2 SYDVKM. This CDR3 comprises 14 residues. Trimming pared 6 bases from V and 4 bases from J, leaving 16 bases between. DNA for the CDR3: TGTGCCAGCAGCCTGACAGGGAGCGGGTACGAGCAGTACTTC. This codes for CASSLTGSGYEQYF.

J is TRBJ1-2 and V is TRBV18; 7 bases match TRBD1. The CDR3 has 18 residues. The germline V gene encodes CDR1 KGHSH and CDR2 LQKENI. The ends lost 1 base at V and 6 bases at J; junction bases unmatched: 17. For the CDR3, the DNA is TGTGCCAGCTCACCACTGTGGGGCTCAGGGGGAGATGAAGATGGCTACACCTTC. Protein sequence: CASSPLWGSGGDEDGYTF.

V gene TRBV7-8 combines with J gene TRBJ2-3, with unresolved D. CDR3 size: 17 residues. Germline lookup yields CDR1 SGHVS and CDR2 FQNEAQ. Trimming shortened V by 5 bases and J by 0 bases, and 18 bases separated the two germline ends. The CDR3 spells CASSPPRRSPSTDTQYF. The CDR3 region has the DNA TGTGCCAGCAGCCCCCCCCGCAGGTCCCCTAGCACAGATACGCAGTATTTT.

This chain links TRBV6-5 with TRBJ2-7; 7 bases are a match to TRBD1. The germline gives CDR1 MNHEY, CDR2 SVGAGI. Losses at the gene ends were 2 bases for V and 7 bases for J; bases not matched to a gene: 5. The CDR3 totals 13 residues. CDR3 sequence reads: CASSYRPDREQYF. Here the CDR3 DNA reads TGTGCCAGCAGTTACCGCCCGGACAGGGAGCAGTACTTC.

Concerning this clone itself: The sample carries other DNA sequences with the same CDR3. The rearrangement uses TRBV9 and TRBJ1-2; a possible D gene is TRBD1 (6 bases). Trimming shortened V by 4 bases and J by 4 bases, and 17 bases separated the two germline ends. The CDR3 is 15 residues long. Germline assignment: CDR1 SGDLS and CDR2 YYNGEE. Here the CDR3 DNA reads TGTGCCAGCAGCCCGGGGGGCCAGAGGGTCTATGGCTACACCTTC. Its protein product is CASSPGGQRVYGYTF.

The V gene is TRBV7-3, the J gene TRBJ1-1; 8 nucleotides line up with TRBD1. J lost 5 bases, V lost 0 bases, and 2 bases had no gene match. Germline assignment: CDR1 SGHTA and CDR2 FQGTGA. The length of the CDR3 is 14 residues. The CDR3 here is CASSLTQGATEAFF. The CDR3 region has the DNA TGTGCCAGCAGCTTAACCCAGGGGGCGACTGAAGCTTTCTTT.

There are a few counts of this clone. The gene calls are TRBV2 and TRBJ1-5, with D possibly matching TRBD1 (5 bases). Germline V gene lookup returns CDR1 SNHLY and CDR2 FYNNEI. CDR3 length: 15 amino acids. V shed 7 bases and J shed 6 bases, with 19 bases lying between them. CDR3 DNA: TGTGCCAGCAAGAATTCCGGGGGGGACTCTCAGCCCCAGCATTTT. It translates to CASKNSGGDSQPQHF.

The chain has TRBV25-1 and TRBJ2-3; D ambiguous. Per germline, CDR1 MGHDK and CDR2 SYGVNS. Trimming took off 4 bases at V and 3 bases at J, with 20 bases between the two ends. The CDR3 runs to 17 residues. CDR3 residues: CASSGNARPPRTDTQYF. The CDR3 DNA sequence: TGTGCCAGCAGTGGAAACGCGAGGCCCCCGAGGACAGATACGCAGTATTTT.

This chain joins TRBV28 and TRBJ1-1; D may be TRBD1 (6 bases). The CDR3 is 16 residues long. CDR1 and CDR2 from the germline V gene are MDHEN and SYDVKM. The V end was cut by 7 bases, the J end by 2 bases, with 20 bases between. In nucleotides, the CDR3 is TGTGCCAGCATCCCTGCCGGGACACCAATTAACACTGAAGCTTTCTTT. It translates to CASIPAGTPINTEAFF.

V and J are TRBV5-1 and TRBJ1-5; the D gene is possibly TRBD1 (5 bases). The CDR3 loop spans 15 amino acids. The germline V and J ends were trimmed by 6 bases and 1 base, with 14 bases remaining between them. Germline CDR1 SGHRS, CDR2 YFSETQ. The DNA of the CDR3 is TGCGCCAGCAACCCGGACGGGGGAAGCAATCAGCCCCAGCATTTT. Translation gives CASNPDGGSNQPQHF.

V is TRBV4-1 and J is TRBJ1-1; a weak D match, TRBD1 (6 bases). Looked up from germline, CDR1 is MGHRA and CDR2 is YSYEKL. Deletions cut 1 base from V and 2 bases from J, with 8 bases between. The CDR3 runs 14 residues. The CDR3, as DNA: TGCGCCAGCAGCCAAGGGACAGCCAACACTGAAGCTTTCTTT. Amino acid sequence: CASSQGTANTEAFF.

This clone was picked up one time. The chain recombines TRBV19 with TRBJ2-2, with D perhaps TRBD1 (5 bases). The germline gives CDR1 LNHDA, CDR2 SQIVND (reference sequence). CDR3 size: 14 residues. Deletions cut 3 bases from V and 4 bases from J, with 9 bases between. The CDR3 DNA reads as TGTGCCAGTAGTATTACAGGTTCCACCGGGGAGCTGTTTTTT. It encodes CASSITGSTGELFF.

The rearrangement links TRBV3-1 (or the pseudogene TRBV3-2) to TRBJ2-1; TRBD1 agrees at 12 bases. The germline V gene has CDR1 LGHDT and CDR2 YNNKEL (reference sequence). This CDR3 has 18 amino acids. V lost 0 bases to trimming and J lost 10 bases; unmatched junction nucleotides: 13. The CDR3 spells CASSQEPPGQGARAEQFF. In DNA form, the CDR3 reads TGTGCCAGCAGCCAAGAACCCCCGGGACAGGGGGCAAGGGCGGAGCAGTTCTTC.